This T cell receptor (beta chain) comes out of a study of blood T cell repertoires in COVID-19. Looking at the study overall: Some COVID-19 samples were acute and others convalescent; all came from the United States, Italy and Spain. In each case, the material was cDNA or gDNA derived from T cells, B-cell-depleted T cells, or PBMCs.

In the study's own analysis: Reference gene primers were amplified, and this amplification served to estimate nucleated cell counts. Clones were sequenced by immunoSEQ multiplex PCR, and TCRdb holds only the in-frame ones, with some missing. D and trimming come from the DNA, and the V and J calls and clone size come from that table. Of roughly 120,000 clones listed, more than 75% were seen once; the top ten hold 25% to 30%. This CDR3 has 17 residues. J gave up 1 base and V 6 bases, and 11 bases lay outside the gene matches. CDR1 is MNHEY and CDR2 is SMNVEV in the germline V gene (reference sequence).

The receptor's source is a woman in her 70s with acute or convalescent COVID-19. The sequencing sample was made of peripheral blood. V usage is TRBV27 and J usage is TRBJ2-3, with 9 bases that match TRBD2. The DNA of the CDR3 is TGTGCCAGCAGCCCCGGAGGTTCTAGCGGGGGCACAGATACGCAGTATTTT. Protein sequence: CASSPGGSSGGTDTQYF.